A selection of T cell receptor beta chains follows, all from one sample in a study of T cell responses to AZD1222 COVID-19 vaccine. Sequenced by immunoSEQ multiplex PCR; TCRdb stores in-frame clones only, minus some. The sample has more than 85,000 clones; about 88% are singletons. Material: peripheral blood, obtained on day 0 of AZD1222 vaccination. These receptors came from an adult in good health. The CDR3 runs from the conserved cysteine through the conserved F or W. The D gene is left open where the match is weak. Clone size is not always given. Where it is, it says once, few, many or a class for expanded clones.

cdr3_aa cdr3_nt d_call j_call v_call clone_size
CASSLTRGPGNTIYF TGTGCCAGCAGCTTAACTAGGGGCCCTGGAAACACCATATATTTT NA TRBJ1-3 TRBV7-3 NA
CASSSKVGSNTEAFF TGTGCCAGCAGCTCGAAGGTCGGCTCGAACACTGAAGCTTTCTTT NA TRBJ1-1 TRBV5-4 NA
CASSGRGGSSSYNEQFF TGTGCCAGCAGCGGGAGGGGCGGGAGTTCAAGCTACAATGAGCAGTTCTTC TRBD2 TRBJ2-1 TRBV5-4 NA
CASTSGRSYNEQFF TGTGCCAGCACTAGCGGCCGCTCCTACAATGAGCAGTTCTTC TRBD2 TRBJ2-1 TRBV9 NA
CASSVEGSGYNEQFF TGTGCCAGCAGCGTAGAGGGGTCGGGTTACAATGAGCAGTTCTTC NA TRBJ2-1 TRBV9 NA
CASSVEGGAGAFF TGTGCCAGCAGCGTAGAAGGGGGGGCTGGAGCTTTCTTT NA TRBJ1-1 TRBV9 NA
CASSPQKVGTDTQYF TGTGCCAGCAGTCCCCAGAAAGTGGGCACAGATACGCAGTATTTT NA TRBJ2-3 TRBV27 NA
CASSSGTSGYNEQFF TGCGCCAGCAGCTCCGGGACTAGCGGATACAATGAGCAGTTCTTC TRBD2 TRBJ2-1 TRBV4-1 NA
CASSRDRATEAFF TGTGCCAGCAGCCGAGACAGGGCCACTGAAGCTTTCTTT TRBD1 TRBJ1-1 TRBV7-9 NA
CASSGPPERGPWDEQFF TGTGCCAGCAGCGGACCCCCAGAGCGGGGGCCTTGGGATGAGCAGTTCTTC TRBD2 TRBJ2-1 TRBV9 NA
CASSLGGEAGKVF TGTGCCAGCAGCTTAGGAGGGGAAGCGGGAAAAGTCTTC TRBD2 TRBJ2-1 TRBV7-2 once
CATSRRPGTATEAFF TGTGCCACCAGCAGGAGACCCGGGACAGCCACTGAAGCTTTCTTT TRBD1 TRBJ1-1 TRBV15 NA
CASSGGNEQFF TGCGCCAGCAGCGGGGGTAATGAGCAGTTCTTC NA TRBJ2-1 TRBV10-2 NA
CASRGDTGLVGEQFF TGCGCCAGCAGAGGTGACACGGGACTAGTAGGTGAGCAGTTCTTC TRBD2 TRBJ2-1 TRBV5-1 NA
CASSRLASGELFF TGTGCCAGCAGTCGACTAGCGTCCGGGGAGCTGTTTTTT TRBD2 TRBJ2-2 TRBV27 NA
CASSYSTDSNTQYF TGTGCCAGCAGTTACTCGACTGACTCCAATACGCAGTATTTT NA TRBJ2-3 TRBV6-6 few
CASSFAGQGDSTTDTQYF TGCGCCAGCAGCTTCGCGGGACAGGGGGACTCAACCACAGATACGCAGTATTTT TRBD1 TRBJ2-3 TRBV5-1 NA
CASSSVGNQPQHF TGTGCCAGTAGCTCGGTGGGCAATCAGCCCCAGCATTTT NA TRBJ1-5 TRBV19 NA
CASSFGTGVDEQYF TGCGCCAGCAGCTTTGGCACGGGCGTGGACGAGCAGTACTTC NA TRBJ2-7 TRBV5-1 NA
CASDGFYEQYF TGTGCCAGCGACGGATTCTACGAGCAGTACTTC NA TRBJ2-7 TRBV5-4 NA
CASSKAAQGGGTQYF TGTGCCAGCAGCAAGGCCGCCCAGGGCGGGGGTACGCAGTATTTT TRBD2 TRBJ2-3 TRBV11-3 NA
CASSVDSFNTEAFF TGTGCCAGCAGCGTAGATTCCTTTAACACTGAAGCTTTCTTT NA TRBJ1-1 TRBV9 NA
CASSFKGPRGAYSNQPQHF TGTGCCAGCAGTTTTAAGGGACCCCGGGGGGCTTATAGCAATCAGCCCCAGCATTTT NA TRBJ1-5 TRBV27 NA
CSVEEGARFF TGCAGCGTTGAAGAGGGGGCCAGGTTCTTC NA TRBJ1-2 TRBV29-1 few
CASSYAPGGDQPQHF TGTGCCAGCAGTTACGCGCCAGGAGGTGATCAGCCCCAGCATTTT NA TRBJ1-5 TRBV6-5 once
CASSMNRYEQFF TGTGCCAGTAGTATGAACAGGTATGAGCAGTTCTTC NA TRBJ2-1 TRBV19 NA
CASKGTGNYGYTF TGTGCCAGCAAGGGTACAGGGAACTATGGCTACACCTTC NA TRBJ1-2 TRBV2 NA
CASSKVGGPDTQYF TGTGCCAGCAGTAAAGTGGGGGGGCCAGATACGCAGTATTTT NA TRBJ2-3 TRBV11-2 NA
CASSSGGGSTDTQYF TGTGCCAGCAGCTCCGGCGGCGGAAGCACAGATACGCAGTATTTT NA TRBJ2-3 TRBV11-3 NA
CASSDRFNEKLFF TGTGCCAGTAGTGACCGGTTTAATGAAAAACTGTTTTTT NA TRBJ1-4 TRBV19 few
CASSPGQGSGSPLHF TGTGCCAGCAGCCCCGGACAGGGGTCGGGATCACCCCTCCACTTT TRBD1 TRBJ1-6 TRBV7-6 once
CASSRTRAQNTGELFF TGTGCCAGCAGCCGAACCCGGGCCCAGAACACCGGGGAGCTGTTTTTT NA TRBJ2-2 TRBV16 NA
CAISDTGGKREKLFF TGTGCCATCAGTGACACAGGGGGCAAGAGGGAAAAACTGTTTTTT TRBD1 TRBJ1-4 TRBV10-3 NA
CASSSTGGNTEAFF TGCGCCAGCAGCTCGACAGGGGGGAACACTGAAGCTTTCTTT TRBD1 TRBJ1-1 TRBV5-1 once
CASMGSDSNQPQHF TGTGCCAGCATGGGGAGTGATAGCAATCAGCCCCAGCATTTT NA TRBJ1-5 TRBV27 few
CASSYKGRNTGELFF TGTGCCAGCAGTTACAAGGGACGGAACACCGGGGAGCTGTTTTTT NA TRBJ2-2 TRBV6-2/TRBV6-3 few
CASSYGWRAYNEQFF TGTGCCAGCAGTTACGGGTGGCGGGCCTACAATGAGCAGTTCTTC NA TRBJ2-1 TRBV6-5 NA
CATSDADPGQITDTQYF TGTGCCACCAGTGATGCCGATCCGGGACAGATCACAGATACGCAGTATTTT TRBD1 TRBJ2-3 TRBV24-1 once
CASSLGRLEETQYF TGTGCCAGCAGCTTGGGGAGGCTAGAAGAGACCCAGTACTTC NA TRBJ2-5 TRBV5-4 once
CATSSRTGNTEAFF TGTGCCACCAGCAGCCGGACAGGGAACACTGAAGCTTTCTTT TRBD1 TRBJ1-1 TRBV15 NA
CASSLGGDLYEQYF TGTGCCAGCAGCTTAGGTGGGGACCTCTACGAGCAGTACTTC NA TRBJ2-7 TRBV7-9 NA
CASISEGSFRPEQYF TGTGCCAGCATCTCGGAGGGGTCGTTTCGTCCCGAGCAGTACTTC NA TRBJ2-7 TRBV28 NA
CASSLGGDGTGELFF TGTGCCAGCAGCTTAGGTGGAGACGGGACCGGGGAGCTGTTTTTT NA TRBJ2-2 TRBV7-6 NA
CASSEAAPPWTQYF TGTGCCAGCAGTGAAGCTGCCCCTCCCTGGACCCAGTACTTC NA TRBJ2-5 TRBV2 NA
CASSFPFGGAVNEQFF TGTGCCAGCAGCTTCCCGTTCGGGGGGGCGGTCAATGAGCAGTTCTTC TRBD2 TRBJ2-1 TRBV5-4 once
CAWRVEGYGANVLTF TGTGCCTGGAGGGTGGAGGGGTATGGGGCCAACGTCCTGACTTTC NA TRBJ2-6 TRBV30 NA
CASSPLGGMNTEAFF TGTGCCAGCTCACCACTGGGGGGCATGAACACTGAAGCTTTCTTT NA TRBJ1-1 TRBV18 NA
CASSRREGDEQFF TGTGCCAGTAGTCGGCGGGAGGGCGATGAGCAGTTCTTC TRBD2 TRBJ2-1 TRBV19 NA
CASKAPSYNSPLHF TGTGCCAGTAAGGCGCCCTCCTATAATTCACCCCTCCACTTT NA TRBJ1-6 TRBV19 NA
CASSKTATNQPQHF TGTGCCAGCTCAAAGACAGCGACCAATCAGCCCCAGCATTTT NA TRBJ1-5 TRBV18 NA
CASSPRLVVAGGRSYNEQFF TGTGCCAGCAGTCCCCGGTTGGTGGTAGCGGGAGGCCGCTCCTACAATGAGCAGTTCTTC TRBD2 TRBJ2-1 TRBV27 NA
CASSLDTWGNPYTDTQYF TGTGCCAGCAGCTTGGATACGTGGGGAAACCCTTACACAGATACGCAGTATTTT NA TRBJ2-3 TRBV5-6 NA
CASGVQVNTEAFF TGTGCCAGCGGTGTCCAGGTGAACACTGAAGCTTTCTTT NA TRBJ1-1 TRBV2 NA
CSVEWSAKEETQYF TGCAGCGTTGAATGGTCCGCAAAGGAGGAGACCCAGTACTTC NA TRBJ2-5 TRBV29-1 NA
CASSFPGGATNEKLFF TGTGCCAGCAGTTTCCCCGGGGGGGCCACTAATGAAAAACTGTTTTTT NA TRBJ1-4 TRBV6-6 NA